A single sample is the source of the 27 T cell receptor beta chains below, sequenced in a study of beta chain features in type 1 diabetes. Every bit of the isolated RNA underwent reverse transcription, so sequencing read expressed TCRB transcripts. Clones were sequenced by immunoSEQ multiplex PCR, and TCRdb holds only the in-frame ones, with some missing. The sample includes about 170,000 clones, roughly 7.1% of them seen just once. These receptors are not linked to any known antigen. Points from the study as a whole: Shortening that was moderate but significant affected the TCRB CDR3s of Type 1 diabetes patients in all four CD4+ subsets.

Sequenced input: central memory CD4+ T cells from blood. These receptor sequences come from a middle-aged woman with type 1 diabetes.

This clone came up a few times. The chain couples TRBV30 to TRBJ2-3; possibly TRBD1 for D (6 bases). V gave up 0 bases and J gave up 3 bases, with 7 bases separating them. The CDR3 has 13 amino acids. Germline V gives CDR1 GTSNPN, CDR2 SVGIG (reference sequence). The CDR3 sequence: CAWSVGQTDTQYF. The CDR3, as DNA: TGTGCCTGGAGTGTAGGACAGACAGATACGCAGTATTTT.

V is TRBV7-2 and J is TRBJ2-7, with 12 bases identical to TRBD2. The germline gives CDR1 SGHTA, CDR2 FQGNSA. The V segment lost 4 bases and the J segment 3 bases; nucleotides outside the gene matches: 7. This CDR3 has 16 amino acids. CDR3 amino acids: CASSSLLAGGFYEQYF. The CDR3 region has the DNA TGTGCCAGCAGCTCACTACTAGCGGGGGGATTCTACGAGCAGTACTTC.

The rearrangement uses TRBV2 and TRBJ2-7, with D maybe TRBD2 (5 bases). The CDR3 runs 15 residues. Germline V gives CDR1 SNHLY, CDR2 FYNNEI. The V and J ends lost 6 bases and 1 base respectively, with 16 bases between them. This chain's CDR3 is CASRVRLEVSYEQYF. As DNA, the CDR3 is TGTGCCAGCAGAGTTAGACTGGAGGTTTCCTACGAGCAGTACTTC.

There are a few counts of this clone. The chain carries TRBV5-1 and TRBJ2-2; possible D gene TRBD1, 6 bases. The CDR3 covers 13 residues. Trimming took 7 bases from V and 3 from J, leaving 10 bases between them. The V gene's germline CDR1 is SGHRS and CDR2 YFSETQ. The CDR3 DNA follows: TGCGCCAGCGAGGCAGGGGACACCGGGGAGCTGTTTTTT. Translation: CASEAGDTGELFF.

This clone was counted between two and nine times. The genes are TRBV5-1 and TRBJ2-1, with 9 positions matching TRBD2. The length of the CDR3 is 15 residues. With V trimmed by 1 base and J by 8 bases, 7 bases remained unmatched. Germline-derived CDR1 and CDR2 are SGHRS and YFSETQ. CDR3: CASSLRIAGADEQFF. The CDR3 DNA sequence: TGCGCCAGCAGCTTGAGGATAGCGGGAGCGGATGAGCAGTTCTTC.

This clone occurred a few times. This chain uses TRBV29-1 with TRBJ1-5, with TRBD1 matching 8 bases. The V and J ends lost 5 bases and 4 bases, in that order; junction bases with no gene match: 4. This CDR3 region has 13 residues. Germline CDR1 and CDR2: SQVTM and ANQGSEA. CDR3 amino acids: CSVRGTGNQPQHF. In DNA, the CDR3 is TGCAGCGTTCGGGGGACAGGAAATCAGCCCCAGCATTTT.

The V gene is TRBV27, the J gene TRBJ2-7, with 11 bases that match TRBD1. Germline CDR1 reads MNHEY; CDR2 reads SMNVEV (reference sequence). The CDR3 covers 15 residues. V dropped 3 bases and J dropped 3; count of bases not matched to a gene: 4. The CDR3 DNA is TGTGCCAGCAGTTTGATGGGGACAGGGGGCTACGAGCAGTACTTC. As protein: CASSLMGTGGYEQYF.

V gene TRBV5-1 combines with J gene TRBJ2-3; possibly TRBD1 for D (5 bases). The V gene lost 4 bases and the J gene lost 3 bases, with 18 bases spanning the gap. Germline lookup yields CDR1 SGHRS and CDR2 YFSETQ. This CDR3 has 16 residues. The CDR3 DNA reads as TGCGCCAGCAGCCCGAACACCAGGGATCGAACAGATACGCAGTATTTT. Protein sequence: CASSPNTRDRTDTQYF.

V gene TRBV5-1 combines with J gene TRBJ2-3; TRBD2 aligns across 9 bases. The V and J ends lost 2 bases and 6 bases, in that order; junction bases with no gene match: 16. The CDR3 contains 18 residues. Germline lookup yields CDR1 SGHRS and CDR2 YFSETQ. In nucleotides, the CDR3 is TGCGCCAGCAGCTTCAGGAGCTGGGCTAGCGGGGCGGGGGATACGCAGTATTTT. It codes for CASSFRSWASGAGDTQYF.

This clone was detected only a few times. The chain has TRBV9 and TRBJ2-2; 11 nucleotides match TRBD2. In germline, CDR1 is SGDLS, CDR2 YYNGEE. J was trimmed by 5 bases and V by 5 bases; bases with no gene match: 5. The CDR3 totals 15 residues. CDR3 loop: CASSAGLAETGELFF. For the CDR3, the DNA is TGTGCCAGCAGTGCGGGACTAGCGGAAACCGGGGAGCTGTTTTTT. The whole variable domain, filled in from reference TRBV9 and TRBJ2-2, reads DSGVTQTPKHLITATGQRVTLRCSPRSGDLSVYWYQQSLDQGLQFLIQYYNGEERAKGNILERFSAQQFPDLHSELNLSSLELGDSALYFCASSAGLAETGELFFGEGSRLTVL.

This chain joins TRBV2 and TRBJ1-5; D unresolved. The V gene's germline CDR1 is SNHLY and CDR2 FYNNEI. Deletions cut 4 bases from V and 0 bases from J, with 7 bases between. The CDR3 is 14 residues long. CDR3 coding DNA: TGTGCCAGCAGTGCGGGGTATAGCAATCAGCCCCAGCATTTT. Translation: CASSAGYSNQPQHF.

This clone showed up many times. CDR3 sequence (DNA): TGTGCCAGCAGCGTAGCGCCTTCTTCGGGGGAGCAGTACTTC. It translates to CASSVAPSSGEQYF. The rearrangement uses TRBV9 and TRBJ2-7; possibly TRBD2 for D (5 bases). Trimming removed 0 bases from V and 7 bases from J, with 14 bases in between. The CDR3 spans 14 residues. CDR1 and CDR2 from the germline V gene are SGDLS and YYNGEE.

This chain joins TRBV5-1 and TRBJ2-3; 8 bases map to TRBD1. The CDR3 sequence is 15 residues long. Germline assignment: CDR1 SGHRS and CDR2 YFSETQ. V lost 4 bases and J lost 4; bases outside the gene matches: 8. CDR3 DNA sequence: TGCGCCAGCAGCCCGGACAGGGCAGGAGCAGATACGCAGTATTTT. Its translation is CASSPDRAGADTQYF.

The chain couples TRBV9 to TRBJ1-2; 8 bases line up with TRBD1. The J segment lost 6 bases and the V segment lost 0 bases, leaving 7 bases of the junction unmatched. The germline gives CDR1 SGDLS, CDR2 YYNGEE. CDR3 length: 15 residues. The CDR3 DNA is TGTGCCAGCAGCGTAGTAGGACAGGGAAGGGATGGCTACACCTTC. Translating gives CASSVVGQGRDGYTF. Full variable domain (remainder filled in from reference TRBV9 and TRBJ1-2): DSGVTQTPKHLITATGQRVTLRCSPRSGDLSVYWYQQSLDQGLQFLIQYYNGEERAKGNILERFSAQQFPDLHSELNLSSLELGDSALYFCASSVVGQGRDGYTFGSGTRLTVV.

This clone was observed a few times. The chain combines TRBV6-1 with TRBJ2-7, with 7 bases fitting TRBD2. Looked up from germline, CDR1 is MNHNS and CDR2 is SASEGT. The CDR3 contains 14 residues. V gave up 8 bases and J gave up 6 bases; unmatched junction bases: 13. The CDR3 coding sequence is TGTGCCAGCCGACTTGGGGACTACCTCTCCGAGCAGTACTTC. This translates into CASRLGDYLSEQYF.

This rearrangement joins TRBV5-1 to TRBJ1-5, with TRBD1 matching 9 bases. Germline loops: CDR1 SGHRS, CDR2 YFSETQ. V gave up 2 bases and J gave up 0 bases; unmatched junction bases: 3. The CDR3 covers 16 residues. The CDR3 DNA follows: TGCGCCAGCAGCTTAGGACAGGGGCCTAGCAATCAGCCCCAGCATTTT. It specifies CASSLGQGPSNQPQHF.

The chain couples TRBV7-6 to TRBJ1-5; TRBD1 is a possible D gene (6 bases). V dropped 4 bases and J dropped 3 bases, with 16 bases sitting between them. Per the germline V gene, CDR1 is SGHVS and CDR2 is FNYEAQ. This CDR3 has 16 residues. CDR3: CASSSLGGEDNQPQHF. DNA for the CDR3: TGTGCCAGCAGCTCCCTAGGGGGGGAGGACAATCAGCCCCAGCATTTT.

About this clone: A junction end diverges from the germline sequence, so it may reflect a read error. The J gene is TRBJ2-3, the V gene TRBV7-7; 7 positions agree with TRBD1. The length of the CDR3 is 15 residues. CDR1 is SSHAT, CDR2 FNYEAQ, per germline (reference sequence). This chain's CDR3 is CASSLSGTDSDTQYF. The CDR3 coding sequence is TGTGCTAGCAGCTTATCCGGGACAGACTCGGATACGCAGTATTTT.

The J gene is TRBJ2-2, the V gene TRBV9; tentative D call: TRBD2 (6 bases). From germline, CDR1 is SGDLS and CDR2 YYNGEE. V gave up 5 bases and J gave up 4 bases, with 18 bases separating them. The CDR3 runs to 16 residues. The CDR3 spells CASSEIGGIGTGELFF. CDR3 DNA: TGTGCCAGCAGTGAAATCGGGGGTATTGGCACCGGGGAGCTGTTTTTT. The full variable domain, with the rest looked up from reference TRBV9 and TRBJ2-2, is DSGVTQTPKHLITATGQRVTLRCSPRSGDLSVYWYQQSLDQGLQFLIQYYNGEERAKGNILERFSAQQFPDLHSELNLSSLELGDSALYFCASSEIGGIGTGELFFGEGSRLTVL.

In its sample, this clone was seen a few times. V usage is TRBV7-2 and J usage is TRBJ2-5; weak D call: TRBD1 (6 bases). Gene TRBJ2-7 matches the end of the DNA better, so the J call may be wrong. This CDR3 spans 13 amino acids. The germline CDR1 and CDR2 sequences are SGHTA and FQGNSA. The CDR3 nucleotides read TGTGCCAGCAGCTCTGTACAGGGCTACGAGCAGTACTTC. This translates into CASSSVQGYEQYF.

The V call is TRBV7-2, the J call TRBJ1-5; TRBD1 might be the D (5 bases). CDR1 SGHTA and CDR2 FQGNSA come from the germline V gene. The CDR3 sequence is 14 residues long. V shed 6 bases and J shed 0 bases, with 9 bases lying between them. This CDR3 is CASRDTNSNQPQHF. The DNA for the CDR3 is TGTGCCAGCAGGGACACTAATAGCAATCAGCCCCAGCATTTT.

This clone has only a few counts. The rearrangement uses TRBV6-1 and TRBJ2-5; D unclear. CDR1 and CDR2 from the germline V gene are MNHNS and SASEGT. The V gene lost 5 bases and the J gene lost 1 base, with 8 bases spanning the gap. This CDR3 region has 13 residues. Here the CDR3 DNA reads TGTGCCAGCAGTCCCCGGGTCCAAGAGACCCAGTACTTC. It codes for CASSPRVQETQYF.

This clone was counted ten times or more. The chain combines TRBV9 with TRBJ1-6, with D uncertain. Trimming stripped 4 bases from V and 10 bases from J, with 12 bases between. The germline V gene encodes CDR1 SGDLS and CDR2 YYNGEE. The length of the CDR3 is 13 residues. This CDR3 reads CASSPSAGSPLHF. CDR3 in DNA: TGTGCCAGCAGCCCCAGTGCCGGGTCACCCCTCCACTTT. Filled out from reference TRBV9 and TRBJ1-6, the complete variable domain reads DSGVTQTPKHLITATGQRVTLRCSPRSGDLSVYWYQQSLDQGLQFLIQYYNGEERAKGNILERFSAQQFPDLHSELNLSSLELGDSALYFCASSPSAGSPLHFGNGTRLTVT.

The gene calls are TRBV6-5 and TRBJ1-2; possibly TRBD1 for D (5 bases). The germline V gene has CDR1 MNHEY and CDR2 SVGAGI. Trimming left V 7 bases short and J 2 bases short, with 14 bases between. The CDR3 length is 14 residues. CDR3 in amino acids: CASKRGRKNYGYTF. The DNA for the CDR3 is TGTGCCAGCAAGCGGGGCAGAAAAAACTATGGCTACACCTTC.

This clone was seen a handful of times. The chain joins TRBV6-5 to TRBJ2-7; 7 nucleotides agree with TRBD2. The germline gives CDR1 MNHEY, CDR2 SVGAGI. V dropped 0 bases and J dropped 4; count of bases not matched to a gene: 3. CDR3 length: 14 amino acids. The chain's CDR3 is CASSYSGGGYEQYF. Here the CDR3 DNA reads TGTGCCAGCAGTTACTCGGGCGGGGGTTACGAGCAGTACTTC.

The gene calls are TRBV29-1 and TRBJ2-1; D is uncertain. CDR3 size: 11 residues. Germline assignment: CDR1 SQVTM and CDR2 ANQGSEA. The ends were cut back, 2 bases at V and 15 bases at J, with 14 bases in the middle. The CDR3 region is CSVERSQQWFF. DNA for the CDR3: TGCAGCGTTGAAAGGAGTCAGCAGTGGTTCTTC.

The table lists this clone with a few counts. The same CDR3 is also encoded by other DNA sequences in this sample. DNA of the CDR3: TGTGCCAGCAGTCTACGGGGAGGTTGGAACAATGAGCAGTTCTTC. Its protein is CASSLRGGWNNEQFF. The chain is built from TRBV28 and TRBJ2-1, with D maybe TRBD2 (6 bases). Deletions cut 5 bases from V and 5 bases from J, with 16 bases between. Germline CDR1 is MDHEN and CDR2 is SYDVKM. There are 15 residues in the CDR3.